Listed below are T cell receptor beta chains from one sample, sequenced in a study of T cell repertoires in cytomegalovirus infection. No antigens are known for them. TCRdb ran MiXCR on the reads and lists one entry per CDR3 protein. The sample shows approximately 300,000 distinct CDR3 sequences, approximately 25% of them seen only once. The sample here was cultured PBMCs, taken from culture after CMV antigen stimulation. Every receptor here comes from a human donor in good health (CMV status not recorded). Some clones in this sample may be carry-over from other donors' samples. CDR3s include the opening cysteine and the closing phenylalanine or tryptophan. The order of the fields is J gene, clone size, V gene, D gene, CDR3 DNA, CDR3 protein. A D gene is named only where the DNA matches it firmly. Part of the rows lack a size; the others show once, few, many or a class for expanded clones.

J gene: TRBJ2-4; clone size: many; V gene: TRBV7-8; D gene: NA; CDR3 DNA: TGTGCCAGCAGCCCACAGCGGAGACGGGGAAACATTCAGTACTTC; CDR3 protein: CASSPQRRRGNIQYF
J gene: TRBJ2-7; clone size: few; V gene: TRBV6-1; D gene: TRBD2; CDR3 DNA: TGTGCCTCTAGCGGGAAGCCTCTCTCCTACGAGCAGTACTTC; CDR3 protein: CASSGKPLSYEQYF
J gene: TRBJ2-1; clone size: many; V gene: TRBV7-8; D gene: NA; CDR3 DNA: TGTGCCAGCAGCTTAGTGGGCCAGGGACACAATGAGCAGTTCTTC; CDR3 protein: CASSLVGQGHNEQFF
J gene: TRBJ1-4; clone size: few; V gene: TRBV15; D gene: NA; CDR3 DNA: TGTGCCACCAGCAGAGAGGGGAGGGGTGAAAAACTGTTTTTT; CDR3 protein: CATSREGRGEKLFF
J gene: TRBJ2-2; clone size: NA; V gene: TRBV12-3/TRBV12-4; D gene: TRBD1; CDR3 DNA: TGTGCCAGCAGTTTTGGTCGGGACAGGGGTTGGACCGGGGAGCTGTTTTTT; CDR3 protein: CASSFGRDRGWTGELFF
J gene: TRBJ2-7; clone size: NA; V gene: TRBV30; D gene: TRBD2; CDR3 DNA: TGTGCCTGGAGAGATAGACTAGCGGGGCCCTACGAGCAGTACTTC; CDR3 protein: CAWRDRLAGPYEQYF
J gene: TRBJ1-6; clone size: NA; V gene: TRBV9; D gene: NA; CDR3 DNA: TGTGCCAGCAGCGAATCGGTAATTAATTCACCCCTCCACTTT; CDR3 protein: CASSESVINSPLHF
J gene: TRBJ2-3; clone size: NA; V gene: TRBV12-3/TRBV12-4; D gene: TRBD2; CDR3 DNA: TGTGCCAGCAGTTCTATTCCGGGACTAGCGGGAGGGCGTGGAGATACGCAGTATTTT; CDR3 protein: CASSSIPGLAGGRGDTQYF
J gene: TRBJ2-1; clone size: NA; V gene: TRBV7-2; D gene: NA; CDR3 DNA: TGTGCCAGCAGCTTAGTCTGGGGGGAGCAGTTCTTC; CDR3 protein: CASSLVWGEQFF
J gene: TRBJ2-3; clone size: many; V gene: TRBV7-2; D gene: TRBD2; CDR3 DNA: TGTGCCAGCAGCTTTAGGGCCCTAGCGGGAGCAGATACGCAGTATTTT; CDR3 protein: CASSFRALAGADTQYF
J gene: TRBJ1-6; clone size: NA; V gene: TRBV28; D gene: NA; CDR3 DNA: TGTGCCAGCAGTTTCCCCCGGCCAGGGATTTTAGGGCCCCTCCACTTT; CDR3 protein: CASSFPRPGILGPLHF
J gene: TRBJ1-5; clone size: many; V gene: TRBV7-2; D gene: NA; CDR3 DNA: TGTGCCAGCAGCTACGGACAGTTCAATCAGCCCCAGCATTTT; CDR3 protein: CASSYGQFNQPQHF
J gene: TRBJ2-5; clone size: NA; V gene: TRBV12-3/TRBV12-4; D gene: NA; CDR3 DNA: TGTGCCAGCAGTTTAAGGGAGGCCCAGAGGACCCAGTACTTC; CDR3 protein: CASSLREAQRTQYF
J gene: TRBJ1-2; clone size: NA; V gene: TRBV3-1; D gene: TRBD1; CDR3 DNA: TGTGCCAGCAGTCGATCCGGGACAGCACCCTATGGCTACACCTTC; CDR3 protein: CASSRSGTAPYGYTF
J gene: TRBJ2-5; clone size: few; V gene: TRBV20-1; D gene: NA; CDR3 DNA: TGCAGTGCTAGAATTGACGGGAAGGGTAAAGAGACCCAGTACTTC; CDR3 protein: CSARIDGKGKETQYF
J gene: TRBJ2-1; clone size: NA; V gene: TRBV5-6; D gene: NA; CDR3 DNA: TGTGCCAGCAGCGCGGACTACAATGAGCAGTTCTTC; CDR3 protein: CASSADYNEQFF
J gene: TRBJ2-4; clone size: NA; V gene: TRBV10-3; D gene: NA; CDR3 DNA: TGTGCCATGAAAGACAGGCTTAAAAACATTCAGTACTTC; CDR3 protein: CAMKDRLKNIQYF
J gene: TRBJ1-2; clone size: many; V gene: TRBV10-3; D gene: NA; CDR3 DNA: TGTGCCATCGGAGGGACCAACCCAGGCTATGGCTACACCTTC; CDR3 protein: CAIGGTNPGYGYTF
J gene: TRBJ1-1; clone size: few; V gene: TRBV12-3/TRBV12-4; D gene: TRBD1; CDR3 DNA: TGTGCCAGCAGTTTAGGGACAGGCGCACATGAAGCTTTCTTT; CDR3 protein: CASSLGTGAHEAFF
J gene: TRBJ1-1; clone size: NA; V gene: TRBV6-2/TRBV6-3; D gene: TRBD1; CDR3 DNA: TGTGCCAGCAGACGGGACAGGGCTAAAACTGAAGCTTTCTTT; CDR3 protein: CASRRDRAKTEAFF
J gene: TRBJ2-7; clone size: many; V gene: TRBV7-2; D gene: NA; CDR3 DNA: TGTGCCAGCAGCTTCACGCGGGCGAGCTCCTACGAGCAGTACTTC; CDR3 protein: CASSFTRASSYEQYF
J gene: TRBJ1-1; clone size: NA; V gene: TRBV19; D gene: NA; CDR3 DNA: TGTGCCAGTAGTATAGTTGGTGGAGCTATGAACACTGAAGCTTTCTTT; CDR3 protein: CASSIVGGAMNTEAFF
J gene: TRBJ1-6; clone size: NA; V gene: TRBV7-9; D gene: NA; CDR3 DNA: TGTGCCAGCAGCTTAGGTTTTCGTGGTGACGATTCACCCCTCCACTTT; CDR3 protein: CASSLGFRGDDSPLHF
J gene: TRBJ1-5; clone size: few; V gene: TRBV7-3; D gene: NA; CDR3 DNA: TGTGCCAGCAGCTATTGGCACAGAGATAGCAATCAGCCCCAGCATTTT; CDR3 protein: CASSYWHRDSNQPQHF
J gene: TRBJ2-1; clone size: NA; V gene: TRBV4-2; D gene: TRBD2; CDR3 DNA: TGTGCCAGCAGCCAGCCCCCCTCAGCGGGAGGCTACAATGAGCAGTTCTTC; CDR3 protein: CASSQPPSAGGYNEQFF
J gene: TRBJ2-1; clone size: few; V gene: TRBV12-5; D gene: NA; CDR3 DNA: TGTGCTAGTGGTTTGGTAATAGGTGGGGCCCGCTCCTACAATGAGCAGTTCTTC; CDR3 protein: CASGLVIGGARSYNEQFF
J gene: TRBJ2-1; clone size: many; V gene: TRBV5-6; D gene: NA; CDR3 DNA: TGTGCCAGCAGCTCTTTGGCCGGACGAAGCTCCTACAATGAGCAGTTCTTC; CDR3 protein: CASSSLAGRSSYNEQFF
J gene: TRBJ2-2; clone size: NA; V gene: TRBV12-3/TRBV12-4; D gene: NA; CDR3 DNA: TGTGCCAGCAGTTTAGCGGGGCAGCACACCGGGGAGCTGTTTTTT; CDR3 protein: CASSLAGQHTGELFF
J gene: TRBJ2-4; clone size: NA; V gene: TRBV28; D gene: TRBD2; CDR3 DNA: TGTGCCAGCAGTTCTCCTTTCTCTCGGACTAGCGGGAGGTGGGGGAACATTCAGTACTTC; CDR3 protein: CASSSPFSRTSGRWGNIQYF
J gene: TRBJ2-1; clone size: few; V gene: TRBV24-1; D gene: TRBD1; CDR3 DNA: TGTGCCACCAGTGATGCCGGACAGGACAACGCTAATGAGCAGTTCTTC; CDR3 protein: CATSDAGQDNANEQFF
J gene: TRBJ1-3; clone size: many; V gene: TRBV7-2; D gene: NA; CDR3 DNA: TGTGCCAGCAGCACAATACCTGGAAACACCATATATTTT; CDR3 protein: CASSTIPGNTIYF
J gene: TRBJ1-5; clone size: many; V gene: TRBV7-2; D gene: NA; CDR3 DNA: TGTGCCAGCAGCTTATATTCGACAGGTCTTTTAAATCAGCCCCAGCATTTT; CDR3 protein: CASSLYSTGLLNQPQHF
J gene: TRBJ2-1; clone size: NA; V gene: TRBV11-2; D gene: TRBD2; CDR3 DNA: TGTGCCAGCAGCCCCTTAGCGGGAGGGCTGGGGGATGAGCAGTTCTTC; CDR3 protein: CASSPLAGGLGDEQFF
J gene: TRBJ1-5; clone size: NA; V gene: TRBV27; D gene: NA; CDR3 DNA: TGTGCCAGCAGGGGCCTGAATCAGCCCCAGCATTTT; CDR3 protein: CASRGLNQPQHF
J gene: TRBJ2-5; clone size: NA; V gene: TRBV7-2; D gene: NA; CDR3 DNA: TGTGCCAGCGGTGTCCCGGGTGGGACCCAGTACTTC; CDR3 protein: CASGVPGGTQYF
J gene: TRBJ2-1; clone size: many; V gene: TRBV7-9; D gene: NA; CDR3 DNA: TGTGCCAGCAGCCCGCGCGGGGACAGAGAGACCAATGAGCAGTTCTTC; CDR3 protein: CASSPRGDRETNEQFF
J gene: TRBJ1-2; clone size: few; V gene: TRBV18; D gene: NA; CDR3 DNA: TGTGCCAGCTCACCGAGCGGCAGGGAAGGCTCTGGCTACACCTTC; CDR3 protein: CASSPSGREGSGYTF
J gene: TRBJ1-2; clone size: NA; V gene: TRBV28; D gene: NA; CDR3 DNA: TGTGCCAGCAGACCTCCAGGGTCGGGGTACTATGGCTACACCTTC; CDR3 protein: CASRPPGSGYYGYTF
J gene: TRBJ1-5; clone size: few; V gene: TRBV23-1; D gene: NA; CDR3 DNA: TGCGCCAGCAGTCGCAATCAGCCCCAGCATTTT; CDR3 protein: CASSRNQPQHF
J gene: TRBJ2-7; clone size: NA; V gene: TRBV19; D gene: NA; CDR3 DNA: TGTGCCAGTAGTATAGCCGGGACGGTCTACGAGCAGTACTTC; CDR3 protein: CASSIAGTVYEQYF
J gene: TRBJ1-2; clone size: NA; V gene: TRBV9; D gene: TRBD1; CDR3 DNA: TGTGCCAGCAGCGTAGGTGGGACAGGATCTAACTATGGCTACACCTTC; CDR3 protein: CASSVGGTGSNYGYTF
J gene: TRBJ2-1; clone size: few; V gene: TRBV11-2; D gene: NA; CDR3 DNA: TGTGCCAGCAGCTTTTTTAGGGGAAGCTCCTACAATGAGCAGTTCTTC; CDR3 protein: CASSFFRGSSYNEQFF
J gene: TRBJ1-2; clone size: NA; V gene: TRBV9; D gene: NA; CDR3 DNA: TGTGCCAGCAGCGGGGGGTACTATGGCTACACCTTC; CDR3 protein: CASSGGYYGYTF
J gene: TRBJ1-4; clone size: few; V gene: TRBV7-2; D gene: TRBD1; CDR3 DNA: TGTGCCAGCAGCTTAGCCCCGGGACAGGGCGCTAATGAAAAACTGTTTTTT; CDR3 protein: CASSLAPGQGANEKLFF
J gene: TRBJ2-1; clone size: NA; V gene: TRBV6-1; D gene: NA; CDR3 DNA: TGTGCCAGCAGTGCGAGGTCTCGCCAAGCAGCCTACAATGAGCAGTTCTTC; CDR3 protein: CASSARSRQAAYNEQFF
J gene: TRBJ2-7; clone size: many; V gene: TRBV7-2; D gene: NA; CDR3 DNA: TGTGCCAGCAGCTTAGAGGCCAGCGCCTACGAGCAGTACTTC; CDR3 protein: CASSLEASAYEQYF
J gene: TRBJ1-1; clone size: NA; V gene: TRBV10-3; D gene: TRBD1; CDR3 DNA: TGTGCCATCAAAGGCGGGACAGATGAAGCTTTCTTT; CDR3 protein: CAIKGGTDEAFF
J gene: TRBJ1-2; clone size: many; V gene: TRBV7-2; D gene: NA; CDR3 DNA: TGTGCCAGCAGCTTCTACAAGGCAGAGAATGGCTACACCTTC; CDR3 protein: CASSFYKAENGYTF
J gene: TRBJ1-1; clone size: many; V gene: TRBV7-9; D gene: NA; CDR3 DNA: TGTGCCAGCAGCCCAAGCTTAGGGGACACTGAAGCTTTCTTT; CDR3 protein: CASSPSLGDTEAFF
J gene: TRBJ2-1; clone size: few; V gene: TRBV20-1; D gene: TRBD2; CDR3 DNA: TGCAGTGCTAGAGCCCGGGGACTAGCGGGCGGGTACAATGAGCAGTTCTTC; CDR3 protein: CSARARGLAGGYNEQFF
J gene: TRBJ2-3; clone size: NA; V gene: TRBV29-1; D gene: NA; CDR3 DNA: TGCAGCGCCGAACGGGGTCCCACAGATACGCAGTATTTT; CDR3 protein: CSAERGPTDTQYF
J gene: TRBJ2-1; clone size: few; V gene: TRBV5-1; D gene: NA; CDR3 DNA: TGCGCCAGCAGCTTGGAATCAGCGTACAATGAGCAGTTCTTC; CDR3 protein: CASSLESAYNEQFF
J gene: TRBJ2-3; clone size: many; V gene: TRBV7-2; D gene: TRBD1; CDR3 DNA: TGTGCCAGCAGCCAGGGGCAAGGGACAGGGAGTATAGATACGCAGTATTTT; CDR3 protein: CASSQGQGTGSIDTQYF
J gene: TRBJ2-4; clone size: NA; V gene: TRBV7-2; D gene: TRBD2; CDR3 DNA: TGTGCCAGCAGCGTCCCGGGACTAGCGGCGGCCAAAAACATTCAGTACTTC; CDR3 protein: CASSVPGLAAAKNIQYF
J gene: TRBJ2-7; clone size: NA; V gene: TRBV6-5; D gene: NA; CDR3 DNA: TGTGCCAGCAGTCGACTAGGGGGCCTCTCCTACGAGCAGTACTTC; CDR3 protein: CASSRLGGLSYEQYF